The rows below give T cell receptor beta chains drawn from one sample of a study of STAT5B mutations in CD4+ large granular lymphocyte leukemia. The table came from immunoSEQ multiplex PCR; TCRdb's copy has only in-frame clones and leaves some out. The sample records about 35,000 clones, roughly 76% being singletons. Sequencing was done on a sample of CD4+ T cells from blood buffy coats. These receptors were taken from a human donor in good health. Both conserved end residues are trimmed from each CDR3. Where a row states a size, it is once, few, many or the class of an expanded clone; other rows omit it.

clone_size: .
j_call: TRBJ2-7
v_call: TRBV5-4
cdr3_aa: ASSQAGGQVEYEQY

clone_size: once
j_call: TRBJ1-4
v_call: TRBV7-9
cdr3_aa: ASSFGKARANEKLF

clone_size: .
j_call: TRBJ2-3
v_call: TRBV29-1
cdr3_aa: SASPSGSGTDTQY

clone_size: once
j_call: TRBJ1-2
v_call: TRBV5-5
cdr3_aa: ASTGDFGGYT

clone_size: .
j_call: TRBJ1-2
v_call: TRBV6-1
cdr3_aa: ASNGGVGYT

clone_size: .
j_call: TRBJ1-2
v_call: TRBV6-5
cdr3_aa: ASSYSQGGLYGYT

clone_size: .
j_call: TRBJ2-7
v_call: TRBV11-3
cdr3_aa: ASSLGGRDSHEQY

clone_size: .
j_call: TRBJ1-1
v_call: TRBV7-9
cdr3_aa: ASSLEQSGAF

clone_size: .
j_call: TRBJ1-1
v_call: TRBV6-1
cdr3_aa: ASSELWGTEAF

clone_size: .
j_call: TRBJ1-2
v_call: TRBV5-1
cdr3_aa: ASSFLGTGDNGYT

clone_size: .
j_call: TRBJ2-3
v_call: TRBV11-2
cdr3_aa: ASSRSGTGDRGDTQY